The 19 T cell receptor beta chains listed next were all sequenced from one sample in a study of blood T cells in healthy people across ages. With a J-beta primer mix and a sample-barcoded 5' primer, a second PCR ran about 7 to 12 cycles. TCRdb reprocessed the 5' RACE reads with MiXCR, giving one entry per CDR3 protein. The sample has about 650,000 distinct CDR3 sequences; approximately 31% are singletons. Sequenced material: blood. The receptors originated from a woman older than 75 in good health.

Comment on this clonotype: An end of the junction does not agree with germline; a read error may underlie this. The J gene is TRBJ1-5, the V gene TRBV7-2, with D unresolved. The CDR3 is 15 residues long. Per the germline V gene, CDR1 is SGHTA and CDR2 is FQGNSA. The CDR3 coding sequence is TGTGCCAGCAGAGCTGGTGGTGGAACCAATCGGCCCCAGCATTTT. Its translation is CASRAGGGTNRPQHF.

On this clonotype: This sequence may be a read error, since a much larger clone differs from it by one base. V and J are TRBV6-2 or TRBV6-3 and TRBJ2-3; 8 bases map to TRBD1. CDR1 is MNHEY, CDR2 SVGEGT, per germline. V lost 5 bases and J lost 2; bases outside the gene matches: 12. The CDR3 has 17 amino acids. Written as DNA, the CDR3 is TGTGCCAGCAGTGGGCAGGGGGCGCTCCCCCACACAGATACGCAGTATTTT. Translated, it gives CASSGQGALPHTDTQYF.

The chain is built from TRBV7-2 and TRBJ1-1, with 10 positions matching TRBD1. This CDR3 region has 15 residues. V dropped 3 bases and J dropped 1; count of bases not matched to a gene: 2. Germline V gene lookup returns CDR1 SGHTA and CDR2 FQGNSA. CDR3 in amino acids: CASSFRQGANTEAFF. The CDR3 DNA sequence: TGTGCCAGCAGCTTTCGACAGGGGGCGAACACTGAAGCTTTCTTT. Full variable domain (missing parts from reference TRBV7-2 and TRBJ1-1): GAGVSQSPSNKVTEKGKDVELRCDPISGHTALYWYRQSLGQGLEFLIYFQGNSAPDKSGLPSDRFSAERTGGSVSTLTIQRTQQEDSAVYLCASSFRQGANTEAFFGQGTRLTVV.

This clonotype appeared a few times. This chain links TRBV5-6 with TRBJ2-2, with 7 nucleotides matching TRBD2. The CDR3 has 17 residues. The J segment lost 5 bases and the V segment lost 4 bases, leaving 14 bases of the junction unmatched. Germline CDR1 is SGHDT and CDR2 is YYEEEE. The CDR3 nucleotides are TGTGCCAGCAGCCCCATGGGGGGGGGTGAGGTGACCGGGGAGCTGTTTTTT. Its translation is CASSPMGGGEVTGELFF.

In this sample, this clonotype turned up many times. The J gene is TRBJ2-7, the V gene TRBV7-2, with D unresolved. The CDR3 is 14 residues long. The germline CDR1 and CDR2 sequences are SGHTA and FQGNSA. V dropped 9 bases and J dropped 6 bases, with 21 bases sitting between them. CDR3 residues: CASSVTNPRSEQYF. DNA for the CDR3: TGTGCCAGTTCTGTCACTAACCCGCGGAGCGAGCAGTACTTC.

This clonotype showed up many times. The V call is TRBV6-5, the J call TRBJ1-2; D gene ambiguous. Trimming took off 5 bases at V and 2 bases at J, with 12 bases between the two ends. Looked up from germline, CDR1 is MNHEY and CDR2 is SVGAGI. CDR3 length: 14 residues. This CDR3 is CASSTQRANYGYTF. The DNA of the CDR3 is TGTGCCAGCAGTACCCAACGGGCCAACTATGGCTACACCTTC.

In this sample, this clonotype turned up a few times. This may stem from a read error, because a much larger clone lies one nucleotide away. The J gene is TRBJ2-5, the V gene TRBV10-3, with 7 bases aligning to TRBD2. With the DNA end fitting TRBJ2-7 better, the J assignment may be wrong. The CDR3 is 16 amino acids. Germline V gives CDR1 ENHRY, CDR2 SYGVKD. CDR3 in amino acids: CAISESWGGGSYEQYF. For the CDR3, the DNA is TGTGCCATCAGTGAGTCGTGGGGCGGGGGTAGTTACGAGCAGTACTTC.

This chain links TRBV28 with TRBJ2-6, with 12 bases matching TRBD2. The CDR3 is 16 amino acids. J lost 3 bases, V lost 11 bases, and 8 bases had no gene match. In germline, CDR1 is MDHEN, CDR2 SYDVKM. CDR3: CAGVLAGGLGANVLTF. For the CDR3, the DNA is TGTGCCGGCGTGCTAGCGGGGGGGCTTGGGGCCAACGTCCTGACTTTC.

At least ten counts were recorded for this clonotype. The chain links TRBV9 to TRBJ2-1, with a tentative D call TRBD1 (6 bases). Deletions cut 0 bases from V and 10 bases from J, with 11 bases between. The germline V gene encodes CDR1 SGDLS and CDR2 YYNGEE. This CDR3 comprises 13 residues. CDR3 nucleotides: TGTGCCAGCAGCGTAGCTAGGGGGAAGGAGCAGTTCTTC. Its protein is CASSVARGKEQFF. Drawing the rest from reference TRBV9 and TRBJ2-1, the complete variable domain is DSGVTQTPKHLITATGQRVTLRCSPRSGDLSVYWYQQSLDQGLQFLIQYYNGEERAKGNILERFSAQQFPDLHSELNLSSLELGDSALYFCASSVARGKEQFFGPGTRLTVL.

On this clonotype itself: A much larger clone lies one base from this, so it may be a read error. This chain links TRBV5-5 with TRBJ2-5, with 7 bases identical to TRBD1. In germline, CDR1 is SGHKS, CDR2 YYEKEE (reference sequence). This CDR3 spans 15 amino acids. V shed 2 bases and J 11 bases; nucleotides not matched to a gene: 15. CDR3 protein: CASSFTGQVHNEQYF. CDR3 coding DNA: TGTGCCAGCAGCTTTACCGGACAGGTCCACAATGAGCAGTACTTC.

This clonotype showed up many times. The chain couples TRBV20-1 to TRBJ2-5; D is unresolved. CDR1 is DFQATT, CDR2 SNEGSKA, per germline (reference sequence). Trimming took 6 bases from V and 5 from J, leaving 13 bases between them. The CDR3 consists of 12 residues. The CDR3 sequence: CSAPEMMETQYF. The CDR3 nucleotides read TGCAGTGCACCCGAGATGATGGAGACCCAGTACTTC.

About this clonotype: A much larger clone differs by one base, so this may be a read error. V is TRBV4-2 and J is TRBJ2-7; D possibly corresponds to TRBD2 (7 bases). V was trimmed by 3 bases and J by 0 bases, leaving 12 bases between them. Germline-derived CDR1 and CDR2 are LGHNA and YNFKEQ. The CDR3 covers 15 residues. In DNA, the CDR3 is TGTGCCAGCAGCCAGGGCCGGGGGGCCTCCTACGAGCAGTACTTC. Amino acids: CASSQGRGASYEQYF.

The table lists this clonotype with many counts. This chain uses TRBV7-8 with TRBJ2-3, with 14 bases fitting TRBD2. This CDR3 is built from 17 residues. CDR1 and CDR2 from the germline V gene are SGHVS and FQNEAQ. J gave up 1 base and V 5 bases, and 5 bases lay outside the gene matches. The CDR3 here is CASSIRTSGGRTDTQYF. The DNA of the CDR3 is TGTGCCAGCAGCATTAGGACTAGCGGGGGGCGCACAGATACGCAGTATTTT.

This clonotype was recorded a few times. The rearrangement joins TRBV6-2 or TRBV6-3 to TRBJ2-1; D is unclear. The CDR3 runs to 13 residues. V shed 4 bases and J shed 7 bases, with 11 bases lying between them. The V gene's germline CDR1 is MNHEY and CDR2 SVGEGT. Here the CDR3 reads CASSFSVGNEQFF. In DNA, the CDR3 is TGTGCCAGCAGTTTTTCTGTGGGGAATGAGCAGTTCTTC.

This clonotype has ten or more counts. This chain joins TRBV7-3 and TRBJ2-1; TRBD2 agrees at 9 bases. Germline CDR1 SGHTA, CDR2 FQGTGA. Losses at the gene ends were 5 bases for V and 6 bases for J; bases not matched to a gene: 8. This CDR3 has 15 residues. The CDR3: CASSISGGPSNEQFF. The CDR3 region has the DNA TGTGCCAGCAGCATTAGCGGGGGCCCCTCCAATGAGCAGTTCTTC.

The CDR3 DNA reads as TGTGCCTGGAGTGGTAGCTCTGGAAACACCATATATTTT. It codes for CAWSGSSGNTIYF. The chain couples TRBV30 to TRBJ1-3; unclear D gene. The CDR3 runs 13 residues. The V and J ends lost 1 base and 0 bases respectively, with 4 bases between them. Germline-derived CDR1 and CDR2 are GTSNPN and SVGIG (reference sequence).

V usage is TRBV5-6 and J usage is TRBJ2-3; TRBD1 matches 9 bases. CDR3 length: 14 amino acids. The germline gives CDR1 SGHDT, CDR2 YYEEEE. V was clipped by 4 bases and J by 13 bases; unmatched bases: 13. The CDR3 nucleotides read TGTGCCAGCAGCCCAGATGTGGGGACAGGGCAAGAGTATTTT. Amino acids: CASSPDVGTGQEYF. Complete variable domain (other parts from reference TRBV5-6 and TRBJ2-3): DAGVTQSPTHLIKTRGQQVTLRCSPKSGHDTVSWYQQALGQGPQFIFQYYEEEERQRGNFPDRFSGHQFPNYSSELNVNALLLGDSALYLCASSPDVGTGQEYFGPGTRLTVL.

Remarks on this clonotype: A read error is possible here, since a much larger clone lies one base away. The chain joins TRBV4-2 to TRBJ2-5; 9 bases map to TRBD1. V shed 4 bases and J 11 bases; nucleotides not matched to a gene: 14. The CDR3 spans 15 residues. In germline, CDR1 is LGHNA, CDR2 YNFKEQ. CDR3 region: CASSLDRGETYKQYF. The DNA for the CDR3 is TGTGCCAGCAGCCTTGACAGGGGGGAAACCTACAAGCAGTACTTC.

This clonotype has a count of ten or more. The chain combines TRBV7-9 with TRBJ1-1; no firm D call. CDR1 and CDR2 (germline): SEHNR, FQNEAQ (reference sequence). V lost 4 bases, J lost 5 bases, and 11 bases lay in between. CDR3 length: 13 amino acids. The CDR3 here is CASSSKQGTEAFF. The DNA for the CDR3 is TGTGCCAGCAGCTCCAAACAAGGGACTGAAGCTTTCTTT.